These 11 T cell receptor beta chains were all obtained from the same sample, sequenced in a study of blood T cell repertoires in COVID-19. Sequencing was performed with immunoSEQ multiplex PCR; in TCRdb, only in-frame clones are kept and a portion is missing. The sample has 200,000 to 250,000 clones, 84% seen once; the top ten hold 18%. The sample comprised peripheral blood. The receptors come from a woman over 75 with active or convalescent COVID-19.

This clone was observed a few times. V usage is TRBV7-3 and J usage is TRBJ2-7; D not resolved. Trimming stripped 1 base from V and 0 bases from J, with 7 bases between. Germline V gene data show CDR1 as SGHTA and CDR2 as FQGTGA. The CDR3 has 14 residues. CDR3 amino acids: CASSLSSSSYEQYF. The DNA of the CDR3 is TGTGCCAGCAGCTTAAGCTCGAGCTCCTACGAGCAGTACTTC.

This chain joins TRBV7-2 and TRBJ2-1; D possibly corresponds to TRBD1 (6 bases). CDR1 is SGHTA, CDR2 FQGNSA, per germline. This CDR3 is built from 16 residues. Deletions cut 0 bases from V and 5 bases from J, with 14 bases between. CDR3 nucleotides: TGTGCCAGCAGCTTAGCCCGGCAGGGACACCACAATGAGCAGTTCTTC. As protein: CASSLARQGHHNEQFF.

J is TRBJ2-7 and V is TRBV19; possible D gene TRBD2, 6 bases. The V end lost 6 bases, the J end lost 0 bases, and 12 bases lay between the germline ends. The CDR3 runs 14 residues. Germline assignment: CDR1 LNHDA and CDR2 SQIVND (reference sequence). The CDR3 here is CASSRWGDSYEQYF. DNA of the CDR3: TGTGCCAGTAGCCGGTGGGGGGACTCCTACGAGCAGTACTTC.

The chain has TRBV5-4 and TRBJ2-1; 10 bases match TRBD1. The CDR3 has 15 residues. J gave up 9 bases and V 4 bases, and 10 bases lay outside the gene matches. Germline loops: CDR1 SGHNT, CDR2 YYREEE (reference sequence). Written as DNA, the CDR3 is TGTGCCAGCAGCCCAGCTCGGACAGGGGGTACTGAGCAGTTCTTC. Encoded protein: CASSPARTGGTEQFF.

The chain uses TRBV6-2 or TRBV6-3 and TRBJ2-3; weak D call: TRBD2 (6 bases). This CDR3 region has 15 residues. Germline CDR1 is MNHEY and CDR2 is SVGEGT. V lost 0 bases to trimming and J lost 2 bases, with 9 bases between them. The CDR3 sequence: CASSYSGGTTDTQYF. The CDR3 DNA is TGTGCCAGCAGTTACTCGGGGGGAACCACAGATACGCAGTATTTT.

The chain has TRBV3-1 (or the pseudogene TRBV3-2) and TRBJ1-1; D possibly corresponds to TRBD1 (5 bases). Per germline, CDR1 LGHDT and CDR2 YNNKEL (reference sequence). Between the trimmed V and J ends, which lost 4 bases and 4 bases, there was a span of 10 bases. The CDR3 length is 13 residues. The DNA of the CDR3 is TGTGCCAGCAGCCTTCAGGGTGGCACTGAAGCTTTCTTT. This encodes CASSLQGGTEAFF.

The chain joins TRBV19 to TRBJ2-5; D call uncertain. This CDR3 spans 12 amino acids. V was trimmed by 3 bases and J by 5 bases, leaving 7 bases between them. CDR1 and CDR2 (germline): LNHDA, SQIVND (reference sequence). The CDR3 sequence: CASSIPRETQYF. The DNA for the CDR3 is TGTGCCAGTAGTATCCCCAGGGAGACCCAGTACTTC.

This sequence joins TRBV14 and TRBJ2-1; weak D call: TRBD1 (5 bases). The CDR3 totals 17 residues. Trimming cost V 4 bases and J 6 bases, with 22 bases left between them. The germline gives CDR1 SGHDN, CDR2 FVKESK. The CDR3 DNA follows: TGTGCCAGCAGCCCTACCCCCGGTAGGGGAACGCGCAATGAGCAGTTCTTC. Protein: CASSPTPGRGTRNEQFF.

This sequence joins TRBV11-3 and TRBJ2-3, with 8 bases aligning to TRBD2. Germline CDR1 reads SGHNT; CDR2 reads YENEEA. V was clipped by 5 bases and J by 1 base; unmatched bases: 8. The CDR3 loop spans 16 amino acids. The CDR3 sequence is CASSGRVAGRTDTQYF. The DNA of the CDR3 is TGTGCCAGCAGCGGGAGAGTAGCGGGGCGCACAGATACGCAGTATTTT.

This sequence joins TRBV20-1 and TRBJ2-1; D remains ambiguous. Germline CDR1 and CDR2: DFQATT and SNEGSKA (reference sequence). V was clipped by 5 bases and J by 12 bases, with 14 bases between them. The CDR3 sequence is 11 residues long. CDR3 in amino acids: CSAPFSVWQFF. CDR3 nucleotide sequence: TGCAGTGCTCCTTTTTCGGTATGGCAGTTCTTC.

This rearrangement joins TRBV9 to TRBJ2-5, with TRBD1 as a possible D gene (5 bases). The CDR3 runs 14 residues. CDR1 is SGDLS, CDR2 YYNGEE, per germline. The V gene lost 0 bases and the J gene lost 5 bases, with 11 bases spanning the gap. CDR3 loop: CASSVVGAWETQYF. CDR3 nucleotides: TGTGCCAGCAGCGTAGTTGGGGCATGGGAGACCCAGTACTTC.